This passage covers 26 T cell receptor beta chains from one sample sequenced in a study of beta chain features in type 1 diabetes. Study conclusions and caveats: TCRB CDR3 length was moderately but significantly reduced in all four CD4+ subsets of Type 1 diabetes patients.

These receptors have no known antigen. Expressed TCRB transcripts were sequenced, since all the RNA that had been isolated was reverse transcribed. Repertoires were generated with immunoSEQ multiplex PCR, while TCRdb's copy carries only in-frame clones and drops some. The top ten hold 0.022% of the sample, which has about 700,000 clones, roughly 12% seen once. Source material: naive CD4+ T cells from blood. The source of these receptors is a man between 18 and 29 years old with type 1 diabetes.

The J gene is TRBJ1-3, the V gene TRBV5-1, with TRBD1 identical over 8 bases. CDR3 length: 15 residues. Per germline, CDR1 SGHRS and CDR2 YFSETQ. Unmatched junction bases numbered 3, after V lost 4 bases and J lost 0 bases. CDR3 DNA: TGCGCCAGCAGCCGGGACAGGAACTCTGGAAACACCATATATTTT. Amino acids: CASSRDRNSGNTIYF. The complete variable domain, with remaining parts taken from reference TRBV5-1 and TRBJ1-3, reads KAGVTQTPRYLIKTRGQQVTLSCSPISGHRSVSWYQQTPGQGLQFLFEYFSETQRNKGNFPGRFSGRQFSNSRSEMNVSTLELGDSALYLCASSRDRNSGNTIYFGEGSWLTVV.

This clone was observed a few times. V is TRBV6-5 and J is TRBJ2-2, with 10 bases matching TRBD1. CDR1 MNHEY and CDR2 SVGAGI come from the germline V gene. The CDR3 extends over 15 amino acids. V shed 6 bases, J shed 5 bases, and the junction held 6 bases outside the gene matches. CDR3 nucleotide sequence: TGTGCCAGCAGGAGGGGACAGGGGCAAACCGGGGAGCTGTTTTTT. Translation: CASRRGQGQTGELFF.

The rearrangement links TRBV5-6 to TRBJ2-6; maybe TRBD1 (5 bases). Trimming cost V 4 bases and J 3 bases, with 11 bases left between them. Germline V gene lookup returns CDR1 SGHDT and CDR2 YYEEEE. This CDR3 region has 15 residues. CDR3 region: CASSGRVGGANVLTF. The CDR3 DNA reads TGTGCCAGCAGCGGCAGGGTCGGTGGGGCCAACGTCCTGACTTTC.

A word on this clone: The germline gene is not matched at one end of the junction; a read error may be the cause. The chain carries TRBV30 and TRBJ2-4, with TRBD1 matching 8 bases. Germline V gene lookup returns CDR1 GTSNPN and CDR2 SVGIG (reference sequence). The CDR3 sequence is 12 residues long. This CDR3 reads CAWSTGDRRVSF. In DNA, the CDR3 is TGTGCCTGGAGTACTGGGGACAGGAGAGTGTCCTTC.

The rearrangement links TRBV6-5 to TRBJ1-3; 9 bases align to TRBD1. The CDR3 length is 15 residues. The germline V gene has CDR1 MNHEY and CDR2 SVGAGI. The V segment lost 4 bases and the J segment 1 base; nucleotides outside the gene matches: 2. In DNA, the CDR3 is TGTGCCAGCAGTTGGACAGGGGAGTCTGGAAACACCATATATTTT. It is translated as CASSWTGESGNTIYF.

The CDR3 sequence: CASSPRNTINYGYTF. In nucleotides, the CDR3 is TGTGCCAGCAGCCCCAGGAACACCATTAACTATGGCTACACCTTC. V and J are TRBV7-2 and TRBJ1-2; D not certain. The V end lost 5 bases, the J end lost 1 base, and 14 bases lay between the germline ends. The CDR3 has 15 amino acids. Germline values: CDR1 SGHTA, CDR2 FQGNSA.

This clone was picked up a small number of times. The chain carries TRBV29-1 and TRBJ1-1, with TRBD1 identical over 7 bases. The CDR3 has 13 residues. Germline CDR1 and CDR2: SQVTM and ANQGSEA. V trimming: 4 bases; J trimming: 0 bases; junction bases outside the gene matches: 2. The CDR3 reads CSVVGQLNTEAFF. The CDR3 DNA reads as TGCAGCGTTGTGGGACAGTTGAACACTGAAGCTTTCTTT.

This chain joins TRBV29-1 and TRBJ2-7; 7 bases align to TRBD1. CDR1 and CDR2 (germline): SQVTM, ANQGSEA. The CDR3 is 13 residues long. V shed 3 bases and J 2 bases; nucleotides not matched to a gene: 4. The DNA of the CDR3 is TGCAGCGTTGATTGGGACAGAGCCTACGAGCAGTACTTC. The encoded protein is CSVDWDRAYEQYF.

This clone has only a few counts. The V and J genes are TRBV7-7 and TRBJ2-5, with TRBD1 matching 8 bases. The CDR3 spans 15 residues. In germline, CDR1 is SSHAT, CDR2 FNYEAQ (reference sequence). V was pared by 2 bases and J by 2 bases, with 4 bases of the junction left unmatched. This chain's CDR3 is CASSLSGQGQETQYF. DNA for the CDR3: TGTGCCAGCAGCTTAAGTGGACAGGGACAAGAGACCCAGTACTTC.

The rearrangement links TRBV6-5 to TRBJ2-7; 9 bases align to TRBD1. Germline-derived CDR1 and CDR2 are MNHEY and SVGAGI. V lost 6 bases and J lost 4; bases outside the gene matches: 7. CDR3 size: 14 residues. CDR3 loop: CASSPGTGRYEQYF. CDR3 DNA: TGTGCCAGCAGCCCAGGGACAGGGAGGTACGAGCAGTACTTC.

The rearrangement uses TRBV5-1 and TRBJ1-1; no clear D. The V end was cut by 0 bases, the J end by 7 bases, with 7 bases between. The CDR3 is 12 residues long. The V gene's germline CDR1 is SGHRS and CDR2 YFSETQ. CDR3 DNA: TGCGCCAGCAGCTTGGAAGGGATTGAAGCTTTCTTT. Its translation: CASSLEGIEAFF.

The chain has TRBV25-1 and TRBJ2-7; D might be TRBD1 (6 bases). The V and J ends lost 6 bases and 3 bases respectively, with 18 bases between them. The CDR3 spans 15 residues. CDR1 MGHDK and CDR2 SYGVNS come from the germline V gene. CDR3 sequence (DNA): TGTGCCAGCAGCCACCACCGACAGGACCTCTACGAGCAGTACTTC. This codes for CASSHHRQDLYEQYF.

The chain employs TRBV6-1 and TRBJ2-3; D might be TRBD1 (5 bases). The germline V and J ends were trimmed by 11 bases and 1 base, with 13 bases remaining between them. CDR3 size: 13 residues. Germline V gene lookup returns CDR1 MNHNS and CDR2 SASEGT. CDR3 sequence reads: CAADLQGTDTQYF. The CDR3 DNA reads TGTGCCGCAGATCTACAGGGCACAGATACGCAGTATTTT.

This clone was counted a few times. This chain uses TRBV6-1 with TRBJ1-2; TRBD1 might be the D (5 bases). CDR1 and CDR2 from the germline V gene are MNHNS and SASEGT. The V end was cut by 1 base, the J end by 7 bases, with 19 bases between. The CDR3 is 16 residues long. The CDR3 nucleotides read TGTGCCAGCAGTGAAGAGGGGTCTCGCGGGACCTTTGGCTACACCTTC. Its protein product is CASSEEGSRGTFGYTF.

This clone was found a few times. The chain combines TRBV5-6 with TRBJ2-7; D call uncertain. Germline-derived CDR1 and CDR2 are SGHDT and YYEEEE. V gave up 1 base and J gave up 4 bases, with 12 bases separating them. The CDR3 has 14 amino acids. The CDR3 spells CASSLFPIAYEQYF. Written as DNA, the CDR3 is TGTGCCAGCAGCTTGTTCCCGATCGCGTACGAGCAGTACTTC.

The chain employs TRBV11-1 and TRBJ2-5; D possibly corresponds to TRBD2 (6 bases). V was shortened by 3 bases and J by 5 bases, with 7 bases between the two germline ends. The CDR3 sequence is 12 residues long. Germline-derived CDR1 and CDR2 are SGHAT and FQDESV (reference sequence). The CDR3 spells CASSFGGETQYF. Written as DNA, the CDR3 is TGTGCCAGCAGCTTTGGGGGGGAGACCCAGTACTTC.

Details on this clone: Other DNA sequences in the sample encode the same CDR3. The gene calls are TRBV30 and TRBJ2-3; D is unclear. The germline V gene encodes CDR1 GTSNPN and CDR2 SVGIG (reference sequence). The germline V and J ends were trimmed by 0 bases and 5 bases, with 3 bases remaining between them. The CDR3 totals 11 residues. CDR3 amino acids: CAWSVVDTQYF. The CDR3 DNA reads TGTGCCTGGAGTGTCGTAGATACGCAGTATTTT.

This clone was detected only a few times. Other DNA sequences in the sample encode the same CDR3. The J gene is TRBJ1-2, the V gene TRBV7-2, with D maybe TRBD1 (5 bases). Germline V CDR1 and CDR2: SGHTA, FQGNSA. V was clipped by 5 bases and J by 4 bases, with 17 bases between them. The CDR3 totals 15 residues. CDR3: CASSPPGQGAYGYTF. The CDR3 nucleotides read TGTGCCAGCAGCCCCCCCGGACAAGGAGCCTATGGCTACACCTTC. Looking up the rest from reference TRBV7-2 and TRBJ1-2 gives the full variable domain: GAGVSQSPSNKVTEKGKDVELRCDPISGHTALYWYRQSLGQGLEFLIYFQGNSAPDKSGLPSDRFSAERTGGSVSTLTIQRTQQEDSAVYLCASSPPGQGAYGYTFGSGTRLTVV.

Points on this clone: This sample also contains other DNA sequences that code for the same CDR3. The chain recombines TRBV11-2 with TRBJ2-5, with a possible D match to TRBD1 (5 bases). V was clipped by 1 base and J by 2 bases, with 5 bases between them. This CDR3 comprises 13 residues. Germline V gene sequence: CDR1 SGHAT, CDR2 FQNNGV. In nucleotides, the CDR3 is TGTGCCAGCAGCTTAGGACAGCAAGAGACCCAGTACTTC. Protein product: CASSLGQQETQYF.

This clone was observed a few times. The CDR3: CASSTAVGKPYEQYF. The DNA of the CDR3 is TGTGCCAGCAGTACCGCGGTGGGCAAACCTTACGAGCAGTACTTC. The chain couples TRBV6-5 to TRBJ2-7; D remains unclear. This CDR3 spans 15 amino acids. CDR1 and CDR2 (germline): MNHEY, SVGAGI. V was trimmed by 5 bases and J by 4 bases, leaving 18 bases between them.

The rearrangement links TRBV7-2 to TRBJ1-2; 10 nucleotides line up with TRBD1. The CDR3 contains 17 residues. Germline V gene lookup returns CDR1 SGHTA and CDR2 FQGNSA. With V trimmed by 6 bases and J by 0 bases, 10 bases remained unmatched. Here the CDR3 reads CASSSTGGLTPNYGYTF. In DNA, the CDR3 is TGTGCCAGCAGTTCGACAGGGGGCTTAACCCCTAACTATGGCTACACCTTC.

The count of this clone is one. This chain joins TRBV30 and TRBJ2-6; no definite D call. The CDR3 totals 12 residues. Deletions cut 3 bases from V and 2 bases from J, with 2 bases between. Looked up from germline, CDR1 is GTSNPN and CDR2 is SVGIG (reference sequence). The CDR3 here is CAWRTGANVLTF. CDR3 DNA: TGTGCCTGGAGGACTGGGGCCAACGTCCTGACTTTC. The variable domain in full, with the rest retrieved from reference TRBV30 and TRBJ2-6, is SQTIHQWPATLVQPVGSPLSLECTVEGTSNPNLYWYRQAAGRGLQLLFYSVGIGQISSEVPQNLSASRPQDRQFILSSKKLLLSDSGFYLCAWRTGANVLTFGAGSRLTVL.

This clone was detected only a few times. In DNA, the CDR3 is TGTGCCTGGAACCGGGGGGGCTCCTACAATGAGCAGTTCTTC. This gives the protein CAWNRGGSYNEQFF. This chain connects TRBV30 to TRBJ2-1; TRBD2 matches 8 bases. CDR3 length: 14 amino acids. J lost 0 bases, V lost 4 bases, and 2 bases had no gene match. CDR1 GTSNPN and CDR2 SVGIG come from the germline V gene (reference sequence).

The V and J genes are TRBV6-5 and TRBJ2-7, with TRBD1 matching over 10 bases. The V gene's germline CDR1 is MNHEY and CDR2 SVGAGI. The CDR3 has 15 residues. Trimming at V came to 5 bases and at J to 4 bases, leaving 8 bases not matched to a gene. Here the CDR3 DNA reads TGTGCCAGCAGTACCCGTGGGACAGGGGTTTACGAGCAGTACTTC. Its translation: CASSTRGTGVYEQYF.

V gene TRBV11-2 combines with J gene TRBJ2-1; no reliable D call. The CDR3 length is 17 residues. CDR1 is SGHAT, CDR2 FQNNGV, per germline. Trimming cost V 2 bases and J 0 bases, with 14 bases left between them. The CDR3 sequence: CASSLRGRSDSYNEQFF. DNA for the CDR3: TGTGCCAGCAGCTTACGAGGCAGGAGCGACTCCTACAATGAGCAGTTCTTC.

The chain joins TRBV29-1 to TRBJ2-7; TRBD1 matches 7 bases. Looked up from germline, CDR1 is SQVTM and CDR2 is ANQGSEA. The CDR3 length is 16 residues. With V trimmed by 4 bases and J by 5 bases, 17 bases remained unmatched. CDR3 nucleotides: TGCAGCGTTGCTCTCACGCGGACAGGTGGCCTGGACGAGCAGTACTTC. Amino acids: CSVALTRTGGLDEQYF.